This entry lists 23 T cell receptor beta chains sequenced from one sample in a study of T cell repertoires in cytomegalovirus infection. TCRdb re-analysed the reads in MiXCR, keeping a single row per CDR3 protein. The data contain about 180,000 distinct CDR3 sequences, over 13% of them singletons. The sequencing input was PBMCs. Receptors were obtained from a human donor in good health (CMV status not recorded). Some clones in this sample may be carry-over from other donors' samples.

The chain carries TRBV11-3 and TRBJ1-2; D may be TRBD1 (6 bases). The length of the CDR3 is 17 residues. V was trimmed by 5 bases and J by 2 bases, leaving 21 bases between them. Germline V lookup: CDR1 SGHNT, CDR2 YENEEA. The CDR3, as DNA: TGTGCCAGCAGCCGGTGGGGGCAAGCGTCCCCGAACTATGGCTACACCTTC. Translated: CASSRWGQASPNYGYTF.

This rearrangement joins TRBV7-3 to TRBJ2-1; possibly TRBD1 for D (7 bases). CDR1 SGHTA and CDR2 FQGTGA come from the germline V gene. Trimming pared 3 bases from V and 5 bases from J, leaving 14 bases between. The CDR3 runs to 15 residues. CDR3 loop: CASSFGGGANNEQFF. CDR3 nucleotides: TGTGCCAGCAGCTTCGGAGGGGGCGCCAACAATGAGCAGTTCTTC. Together with reference TRBV7-3 and TRBJ2-1, the CDR3 gives the full variable domain: GAGVSQTPSNKVTEKGKYVELRCDPISGHTALYWYRQSLGQGPEFLIYFQGTGAADDSGLPNDRFFAVRPEGSVSTLKIQRTERGDSAVYLCASSFGGGANNEQFFGPGTRLTVL.

The chain recombines TRBV28 with TRBJ2-3, with unresolved D. V was shortened by 1 base and J by 1 base, with 9 bases between the two germline ends. CDR3 size: 15 residues. Germline CDR1 and CDR2: MDHEN and SYDVKM. Here the CDR3 DNA reads TGTGCCAGCAGTTTATTCGGGTCTGGCACAGATACGCAGTATTTT. The encoded protein is CASSLFGSGTDTQYF.

This chain connects TRBV29-1 to TRBJ1-1; 9 nucleotides agree with TRBD1. Germline trimming cut 7 bases from V and 1 base from J; bases unmatched to any gene: 10. Germline V gene sequence: CDR1 SQVTM, CDR2 ANQGSEA. This CDR3 has 15 amino acids. Here the CDR3 DNA reads TGCAGCGCCTACCGGGACAGGGTACAGAACACTGAAGCTTTCTTT. As protein: CSAYRDRVQNTEAFF.

This clonotype was counted many times. This sequence joins TRBV7-3 and TRBJ2-3; 7 bases match TRBD2. The CDR3 length is 15 residues. Per the germline V gene, CDR1 is SGHTA and CDR2 is FQGTGA. V dropped 5 bases and J dropped 2; count of bases not matched to a gene: 7. Here the CDR3 DNA reads TGTGCCAGCAGCGACAACGGGGGGATCACAGATACGCAGTATTTT. It specifies CASSDNGGITDTQYF.

This clonotype was seen at least ten times. V usage is TRBV4-2 and J usage is TRBJ2-7, with 7 bases lining up with TRBD2. The CDR3 runs to 14 residues. CDR1 and CDR2 (germline): LGHNA, YNFKEQ. V lost 4 bases and J lost 5; bases outside the gene matches: 8. CDR3 sequence: CASSRDSGFDEQYF. CDR3 coding DNA: TGTGCCAGCAGCCGGGATAGCGGGTTCGACGAGCAGTACTTC.

The genes are TRBV4-2 and TRBJ2-3, with 7 bases aligning to TRBD2. The length of the CDR3 is 16 residues. The V gene end was trimmed by 2 bases and the J gene end by 1 base; junction bases not matched to a gene: 6. Per the germline V gene, CDR1 is LGHNA and CDR2 is YNFKEQ. In DNA form, the CDR3 reads TGTGCCAGCAGCCAACCCTCGGCGGGAGGCACAGATACGCAGTATTTT. Translated: CASSQPSAGGTDTQYF.

The table lists this clonotype with many counts. This chain connects TRBV7-2 to TRBJ2-3, with D possibly matching TRBD2 (5 bases). Germline V gene sequence: CDR1 SGHTA, CDR2 FQGNSA. V shed 3 bases and J shed 6 bases, with 13 bases lying between them. The CDR3 runs to 14 residues. CDR3 protein: CASSLREQKDTQYF. DNA of the CDR3: TGTGCCAGCAGCTTGAGGGAGCAAAAGGATACGCAGTATTTT.

This clonotype was found a few times. The rearrangement links TRBV28 to TRBJ1-1; no clear D. The V end was cut by 4 bases, the J end by 0 bases, with 9 bases between. Germline CDR1 and CDR2: MDHEN and SYDVKM. The CDR3 spans 14 residues. The CDR3, as DNA: TGTGCCAGCAGTTCCGGGTCGGTGAACACTGAAGCTTTCTTT. The encoded protein is CASSSGSVNTEAFF.

The chain combines TRBV19 with TRBJ2-7; 7 nucleotides align to TRBD1. Trimming took 5 bases from V and 2 from J; bases not matched to a gene: 3. CDR1 is LNHDA, CDR2 SQIVND, per germline (reference sequence). The CDR3 consists of 13 residues. CDR3 protein: CASSSGQPYEQYF. The CDR3 bases are TGTGCCAGTAGTTCGGGACAGCCCTACGAGCAGTACTTC.

V is TRBV4-3 and J is TRBJ1-1; perhaps TRBD1 as D (5 bases). Germline CDR1 reads LGHNA; CDR2 reads YSLEER. This CDR3 has 15 residues. V lost 1 base, J lost 1 base, and 10 bases lay in between. DNA for the CDR3: TGCGCCAGCAGCCAAGTAAGGGGACGGAACACTGAAGCTTTCTTT. Translating it yields CASSQVRGRNTEAFF.

This chain joins TRBV29-1 and TRBJ1-2; TRBD1 is a possible D gene (6 bases). Germline CDR1 reads SQVTM; CDR2 reads ANQGSEA. This CDR3 region has 14 residues. Trimming removed 5 bases from V and 4 bases from J, with 17 bases in between. The CDR3 loop is CSVPLRDRLYGYTF. CDR3 DNA: TGCAGCGTTCCGTTAAGAGACAGGCTCTATGGCTACACCTTC. Combining the CDR3 with reference TRBV29-1 and TRBJ1-2 gives the whole variable domain SAVISQKPSRDICQRGTSLTIQCQVDSQVTMMFWYRQQPGQSLTLIATANQGSEATYESGFVIDKFPISRPNLTFSTLTVSNMSPEDSSIYLCSVPLRDRLYGYTFGSGTRLTVV.

This chain connects TRBV29-1 to TRBJ1-4; possible D gene TRBD1, 6 bases. This CDR3 is 13 amino acids long. Per germline, CDR1 SQVTM and CDR2 ANQGSEA. V was trimmed by 1 base and J by 5 bases, leaving 8 bases between them. The CDR3 region has the DNA TGCAGCGTTGAAGGTCAGGGGAATGAAAAACTGTTTTTT. As protein: CSVEGQGNEKLFF. Combining the CDR3 with reference TRBV29-1 and TRBJ1-4 gives the whole variable domain SAVISQKPSRDICQRGTSLTIQCQVDSQVTMMFWYRQQPGQSLTLIATANQGSEATYESGFVIDKFPISRPNLTFSTLTVSNMSPEDSSIYLCSVEGQGNEKLFFGSGTQLSVL.

This clonotype was counted a few times. V gene TRBV29-1 combines with J gene TRBJ2-3; D not certain. V lost 4 bases and J lost 0, with 11 bases in between. The CDR3 covers 14 residues. The germline gives CDR1 SQVTM, CDR2 ANQGSEA. The DNA for the CDR3 is TGCAGCGTTGTGGGCAGAGCGAGCACAGATACGCAGTATTTT. Its protein is CSVVGRASTDTQYF.

The V call is TRBV12-3 or TRBV12-4, the J call TRBJ1-2; D is unresolved. This CDR3 region has 12 residues. Trimming pared 5 bases from V and 8 bases from J, leaving 12 bases between. CDR3 protein: CASSAVPRGYTF. The CDR3, as DNA: TGTGCCAGCAGTGCTGTTCCTCGGGGCTACACCTTC.

The rearrangement joins TRBV4-1 to TRBJ1-2; 9 bases align to TRBD1. This CDR3 has 17 amino acids. The germline V gene encodes CDR1 MGHRA and CDR2 YSYEKL. Germline trimming cut 4 bases from V and 0 bases from J; bases unmatched to any gene: 9. The CDR3 protein is CASSPKGGTGTNYGYTF. CDR3 coding DNA: TGCGCCAGCAGCCCCAAAGGCGGGACAGGGACTAACTATGGCTACACCTTC.

The V gene is TRBV14, the J gene TRBJ2-2; perhaps D is TRBD1 or TRBD2 (5 bases each). This CDR3 has 14 residues. V was cut by 3 bases and J by 3 bases, with 8 bases left in between. Germline V gene sequence: CDR1 SGHDN, CDR2 FVKESK. DNA of the CDR3: TGTGCCAGCAGCCAGGGACCGGACACCGGGGAGCTGTTTTTT. Encoded protein: CASSQGPDTGELFF.

This clonotype was recorded many times. The rearrangement links TRBV7-9 to TRBJ1-5; the D is unclear. Germline assignment: CDR1 SEHNR and CDR2 FQNEAQ (reference sequence). The CDR3 loop spans 13 amino acids. Trimming took off 2 bases at V and 9 bases at J, with 11 bases between the two ends. CDR3 sequence: CASSLNTVTPQHF. In nucleotides, the CDR3 is TGTGCCAGCAGCTTAAACACAGTTACGCCCCAGCATTTT.

Many counts were recorded for this clonotype. This chain links TRBV7-8 with TRBJ2-5; D perhaps matches TRBD1 (5 bases). V lost 1 base and J lost 1, with 13 bases in between. This CDR3 is 16 amino acids long. Germline loops: CDR1 SGHVS, CDR2 FQNEAQ. The chain's CDR3 is CASSLDHRLSQETQYF. The CDR3 DNA reads as TGTGCCAGCAGCTTAGACCACAGGTTGAGCCAAGAGACCCAGTACTTC.

This clonotype was picked up a small number of times. V gene TRBV20-1 combines with J gene TRBJ2-6, with no clear D. The ends were cut back, 0 bases at V and 0 bases at J, with 6 bases in the middle. Germline CDR1 DFQATT, CDR2 SNEGSKA (reference sequence). The CDR3 length is 15 residues. CDR3 region: CSARDLDSGANVLTF. The CDR3 DNA follows: TGCAGTGCTAGAGATCTGGACTCTGGGGCCAACGTCCTGACTTTC.

The sample holds many counts of this clonotype. The chain joins TRBV11-2 to TRBJ2-1; 13 nucleotides agree with TRBD2. CDR3 length: 16 residues. Looked up from germline, CDR1 is SGHAT and CDR2 is FQNNGV. The V and J ends lost 5 bases and 10 bases, in that order; junction bases with no gene match: 11. CDR3 nucleotides: TGTGCCAGCAGCCCCACAGGGGGACTAGCGGGAACCGAGCAGTTCTTC. Protein: CASSPTGGLAGTEQFF.

This clonotype has a count of ten or more. The V call is TRBV7-2, the J call TRBJ1-2; 9 bases map to TRBD1. The CDR3 extends over 17 amino acids. The germline gives CDR1 SGHTA, CDR2 FQGNSA. Trimming took 5 bases from V and 2 from J; bases not matched to a gene: 12. The CDR3 nucleotides are TGTGCCAGCAGCCTATGGACAGGGGCCGACCTAAACTATGGCTACACCTTC. The encoded protein is CASSLWTGADLNYGYTF.

In this sample, this clonotype turned up a few times. The rearrangement links TRBV19 to TRBJ2-5; perhaps D is TRBD1 or TRBD2 (5 bases each). This CDR3 is built from 17 residues. Germline CDR1 and CDR2: LNHDA and SQIVND (reference sequence). The V gene lost 4 bases and the J gene lost 2 bases, with 20 bases spanning the gap. The CDR3 reads CASSKGTTSGAQETQYF. As DNA, the CDR3 is TGTGCCAGTAGTAAGGGGACCACCTCTGGGGCACAAGAGACCCAGTACTTC.